This entry concerns a single TCR beta chain. Its antigen is still unknown. Some clones are missing from TCRdb's copy, which holds only in-frame ones; the method was immunoSEQ multiplex PCR. The sample contains 120,000 or so clones, roughly 90% of which appear only once. The data originate from a study of T cell responses to AZD1222 COVID-19 vaccine. At the level of the study: Second-dose intervals of approximately 4 or approximately 12 weeks were pooled.

Findings and caveats of the study: Donor demographics were predominantly white British with a female majority; clonal diversity may be underestimated. Epitopes outside B.1.351 and B.1.1.7 mutated regions reportedly drew nearly half of spike TCRs. CD4 TCRs covered the whole spike, strongest at regions 160-218 and 743-854.

J was trimmed by 14 bases and V by 4 bases; bases with no gene match: 8. Germline lookup yields CDR1 SGDLS and CDR2 YYNGEE. CDR3 length: 13 amino acids. The source was peripheral blood, collected on day 0 of AZD1222 vaccination. The clonotype was recovered from an adult in good health. The V and J genes are TRBV9 and TRBJ2-1, with TRBD2 identical over 11 bases. Here the CDR3 reads CASSSGLAGGKFF. CDR3 nucleotide sequence: TGTGCCAGCAGCTCGGGTTTAGCGGGGGGGAAGTTCTTC.